A single sample gave rise to the 10 T cell receptor beta chains below, sequenced in a study of cytomegalovirus exposure and HLA in healthy donors. This PCR relied on a set of 60 Vbeta primers and 13 Jbeta primers. Repertoires were generated with immunoSEQ multiplex PCR, while TCRdb's copy carries only in-frame clones and drops some. The table includes about 120,000 clones, roughly 80% detected once. The sample consisted of PBMCs. These receptors were obtained from a female donor in good health and CMV-seropositive.

The chain is built from TRBV10-3 and TRBJ1-1; D is uncertain. With 6 bases removed from V and 1 base from J, the gap between germline ends came to 9 bases. CDR3 size: 13 residues. Germline V gene lookup returns CDR1 ENHRY and CDR2 SYGVKD. The DNA for the CDR3 is TGTGCCATCAGAGTCAGCGGGAACACTGAAGCTTTCTTT. Its protein is CAIRVSGNTEAFF.

V usage is TRBV15 and J usage is TRBJ2-3, with TRBD1 identical over 8 bases. Germline loops: CDR1 LNHNV, CDR2 YYDKDF (reference sequence). The CDR3 covers 17 residues. V shed 1 base, J shed 2 bases, and the junction held 8 bases outside the gene matches. The CDR3, as DNA: TGTGCCACCAGCAGAGGGGACAGGTTACTAGACACAGATACGCAGTATTTT. Protein sequence: CATSRGDRLLDTDTQYF.

The rearrangement joins TRBV6-6 to TRBJ2-2, with a weak D call TRBD1 (5 bases). The CDR3 totals 14 residues. With 3 bases removed from V and 4 bases from J, the gap between germline ends came to 9 bases. In germline, CDR1 is MNHNY, CDR2 SVGAGI (reference sequence). CDR3 region: CASSYRQLTGELFF. The CDR3 DNA sequence: TGTGCCAGCAGTTATCGACAGCTCACCGGGGAGCTGTTTTTT.

This clone came up a few times. The rearrangement links TRBV7-3 to TRBJ1-6, with 7 positions matching TRBD1. J was trimmed by 7 bases and V by 5 bases; bases with no gene match: 5. Germline CDR1 reads SGHTA; CDR2 reads FQGTGA. This CDR3 region has 14 residues. The CDR3 reads CASSLGTANSPLHF. CDR3 sequence (DNA): TGTGCCAGCAGCCTCGGGACAGCAAATTCACCCCTCCACTTT. The full variable domain, with the rest looked up from reference TRBV7-3 and TRBJ1-6, is GAGVSQTPSNKVTEKGKYVELRCDPISGHTALYWYRQSLGQGPEFLIYFQGTGAADDSGLPNDRFFAVRPEGSVSTLKIQRTERGDSAVYLCASSLGTANSPLHFGNGTRLTVT.

This clone has a handful of counts. This chain uses TRBV30 with TRBJ2-1; TRBD1 might be the D (5 bases). The ends were cut back, 7 bases at V and 9 bases at J, with 13 bases in the middle. This CDR3 has 11 residues. The germline V gene encodes CDR1 GTSNPN and CDR2 SVGIG (reference sequence). CDR3 nucleotide sequence: TGTGCCTCCAAAGGGGTGGGTGAGCAGTTCTTC. Translation gives CASKGVGEQFF.

The chain joins TRBV13 to TRBJ2-3; perhaps TRBD2 as D (7 bases). V lost 0 bases and J lost 4, with 11 bases in between. The CDR3 covers 15 residues. CDR1 and CDR2 from the germline V gene are PRHDT and FYEKMQ (reference sequence). The CDR3 DNA reads TGTGCCAGCAGCTTAGGCGGGGGGCCGGCAGATACGCAGTATTTT. It specifies CASSLGGGPADTQYF. Drawing the rest from reference TRBV13 and TRBJ2-3, the complete variable domain is AAGVIQSPRHLIKEKRETATLKCYPIPRHDTVYWYQQGPGQDPQFLISFYEKMQSDKGSIPDRFSAQQFSDYHSELNMSSLELGDSALYFCASSLGGGPADTQYFGPGTRLTVL.

This rearrangement joins TRBV19 to TRBJ1-1; D not certain. Trimming removed 6 bases from V and 1 base from J, with 3 bases in between. The CDR3 is 11 residues long. Per the germline V gene, CDR1 is LNHDA and CDR2 is SQIVND (reference sequence). CDR3 sequence (DNA): TGTGCCAGTAGCAGGAACACTGAAGCTTTCTTT. This gives the protein CASSRNTEAFF. The full variable domain, its missing parts supplied by reference TRBV19 and TRBJ1-1, is DGGITQSPKYLFRKEGQNVTLSCEQNLNHDAMYWYRQDPGQGLRLIYYSQIVNDFQKGDIAEGYSVSREKKESFPLTVTSAQKNPTAFYLCASSRNTEAFFGQGTRLTVV.

As DNA, the CDR3 is TGTGCCAGCTCACCACCGACGGGAAACATTCAGTACTTC. This translates into CASSPPTGNIQYF. The rearrangement uses TRBV18 and TRBJ2-4; D is uncertain. CDR1 and CDR2 (germline): KGHSH, LQKENI. V gave up 0 bases and J gave up 6 bases, with 6 bases separating them. This CDR3 is 13 amino acids long.

The CDR3 coding sequence is TGCGCCAGCAGCCATGGAGCGGGGGGGAGTGAAGAGACCCAGTACTTC. Encoded protein: CASSHGAGGSEETQYF. The chain combines TRBV4-3 with TRBJ2-5, with TRBD2 matching 10 bases. The CDR3 is 16 residues long. Trimming cost V 3 bases and J 3 bases; bases outside gene matches: 7. Germline assignment: CDR1 LGHNA and CDR2 YSLEER.

This chain uses TRBV6-5 with TRBJ1-5, with a weak D call TRBD1 (6 bases). The length of the CDR3 is 14 residues. Trimming cost V 4 bases and J 7 bases, with 14 bases left between them. Germline loops: CDR1 MNHEY, CDR2 SVGAGI. The CDR3 DNA reads TGTGCCAGCAGTTCGATGGGGGCGAGACAGCCCCAGCATTTT. Its protein product is CASSSMGARQPQHF.